This TCR beta chain was documented in a study of OX40 agonist ivuxolimab in advanced cancers. The wider study: The patients got ivuxolimab, which is an agonistic anti-OX40 (CD134) antibody. Partial responses were achieved by three patients, of whom one had hepatocellular carcinoma and two had cutaneous melanoma. Each dose-escalation patient presented with hepatocellular carcinoma, melanoma, renal cell or head and neck cancer. Whole-study findings and limits: At 0.1 to 3.0 mg/kg and by week 6, clonal expansion occurred in CD4+ and CD8+ blood T cells.

The CDR3 consists of 13 residues. V lost 6 bases and J lost 5, with 11 bases in between. Germline CDR1 reads SQVTM; CDR2 reads ANQGSEA. This clone was seen only once. Its antigen remains unidentified. Some clones are missing from TCRdb's copy, which holds only in-frame ones; the method was immunoSEQ multiplex PCR. This sample has some 86,000 clones, with approximately 90% found just once. The chain has TRBV29-1 and TRBJ1-6, with unresolved D. This specimen was CD4+ or CD8+ T cells sorted from blood, taken in a trial of the OX40 agonist ivuxolimab. This TCR derives from an adult with an advanced solid tumor such as melanoma, head and neck, liver or kidney cancer. In DNA, the CDR3 is TGCAGCGTCGCAACATACAATAATTCACCCCTCCACTTT. Translating it yields CSVATYNNSPLHF.